A selection of T cell receptor beta chains follows, all from one sample in a study of brain T cells in children with intractable seizures. Clones were read by immunoSEQ multiplex PCR, and TCRdb kept only the in-frame ones, dropping some. The sample records a few hundred thousand clones, 85% to 95% being singletons. The sample in question was peripheral blood, obtained roughly 5 months after surgery. These receptors all stem from a boy younger than two with tuberous sclerosis and intractable seizures. CDR3s include the opening cysteine and the closing phenylalanine or tryptophan. D genes are given only for firm matches. Size tells how often a clone was seen (once, few, many) or the class of an expanded clone, and some rows leave it out.

TRBV7-3	-	TRBD2	TRBJ2-1	TGTGCCAGCAGCCCTAGCGGAACCTACAATGAGCAGTTCTTC	CASSPSGTYNEQFF
TRBV2	-	TRBD1	TRBJ1-2	TGTGCCAGCAGTTCCGGGACAGGGGTTAACTATGGCTACACCTTC	CASSSGTGVNYGYTF
TRBV10-3	-	-	TRBJ2-1	TGTGCCATCAGTGAGTATAATGCGAATAACAATGAGCAGTTCTTC	CAISEYNANNNEQFF
TRBV25-1	-	TRBD1	TRBJ2-7	TGTGCCAGCAGCAAACCCGACAGGGGTGGCGCTTCCGAGCAGTACTTC	CASSKPDRGGASEQYF
TRBV12-3/TRBV12-4	-	-	TRBJ1-1	TGTGCCAGCCATATGTGGGGGGGCACTGAAGCTTTCTTT	CASHMWGGTEAFF
TRBV7-9	-	TRBD2	TRBJ2-7	TGTGCCAGCAGCTTTCCTAGCGGGGGGGAACCCTACGAGCAGTACTTC	CASSFPSGGEPYEQYF
TRBV2	-	-	TRBJ2-7	TGTGCCAGCAGTGAATTACCGAACGAGCAGTACTTC	CASSELPNEQYF
TRBV7-9	-	-	TRBJ2-1	TGTGCCAGCAGACCGCGGCCTAATGAGCAGTTCTTC	CASRPRPNEQFF
TRBV12-3/TRBV12-4	-	-	TRBJ2-7	TGTGCCAGCAGGCAAGACACCTCCTACGAGCAGTACTTC	CASRQDTSYEQYF
TRBV3-1/TRBV3-2	-	-	TRBJ1-2	TGTGCCAGCAGCCAAGGGCAGGCCTATGGCTACACCTTC	CASSQGQAYGYTF
TRBV28	-	-	TRBJ1-2	TGTGCCAGCAGTTTAAAGGGATATGGCTACACCTTC	CASSLKGYGYTF
TRBV11-2	-	TRBD1	TRBJ2-3	TGTGCCAGCAGCTCCCGGGACAGGGCTCAAGCCCACACAGATACGCAGTATTTT	CASSSRDRAQAHTDTQYF
TRBV7-9	-	-	TRBJ2-3	TGTGCCAGCAGCTTAGGGCCGGATACGCAGTATTTT	CASSLGPDTQYF
TRBV7-9	-	-	TRBJ2-1	TGTGCCAGCAGCTTAGGTCGGAATGAGCAGTTCTTC	CASSLGRNEQFF
TRBV7-9	-	-	TRBJ2-7	TGTGCCAGCAGCCACGGACCGCGACAGGCTTACTCCTACGAGCAGTACTTC	CASSHGPRQAYSYEQYF
TRBV6-5	-	-	TRBJ2-7	TGTGCCAGCAGGGCAGGGATGTCCTACGAGCAGTACTTC	CASRAGMSYEQYF
TRBV3-1/TRBV3-2	-	-	TRBJ1-1	TGTGCCAGCAGCCAAGCGGGCACACCGTCGAACACTGAAGCTTTCTTT	CASSQAGTPSNTEAFF
TRBV9	-	TRBD2	TRBJ2-7	TGTGCCAGCAGCGTAGATACGGGAGGCTTCTACGAGCAGTACTTC	CASSVDTGGFYEQYF
TRBV19	-	TRBD2	TRBJ2-2	TGTGCCAGTAGTGTCGAATACCCAACTAGCGGGGGGGCCCGCGCCGGGGAGCTGTTTTTT	CASSVEYPTSGGARAGELFF
TRBV5-1	-	TRBD1	TRBJ2-4	TGCGCCAGCAGCTTGGGACAGGGGGCGGCCAAAAACATTCAGTACTTC	CASSLGQGAAKNIQYF
TRBV27	-	-	TRBJ1-2	TGTGCCAGCAGTTTAAGAGGGTCGGTTCGTGGCTACACCTTC	CASSLRGSVRGYTF
TRBV5-4	-	-	TRBJ2-7	TGTGCCAGCAGCTTGTCCTCAGGGTTGACCTACGAGCAGTACTTC	CASSLSSGLTYEQYF
TRBV7-8	-	-	TRBJ2-7	TGTGCCAGCAGCTACTTGGGGACGAACTACGAGCAGTACTTC	CASSYLGTNYEQYF
TRBV5-1	-	-	TRBJ2-3	TGCGCCAGCAGCTTGGGGATCCGGGGGATGACAGATACGCAGTATTTT	CASSLGIRGMTDTQYF
TRBV30	once	-	TRBJ1-1	TGTGCCTGGAGTATCGGCGGTTCGGGCACTGAAGCTTTCTTT	CAWSIGGSGTEAFF
TRBV27	-	-	TRBJ1-3	TGTGCCAGCAGAAGGTCCTCTGGAAACACCATATATTTT	CASRRSSGNTIYF
TRBV12-3/TRBV12-4	-	-	TRBJ2-3	TGTGCCAGCAATAAAGGAACAGATACGCAGTATTTT	CASNKGTDTQYF
TRBV25-1	-	TRBD1	TRBJ2-1	TGTGCCAGCACCGGGACAGGGTCCTTCGAGCAGTTCTTC	CASTGTGSFEQFF
TRBV11-1	-	-	TRBJ2-1	TGTGCCAGCAGCTTAAGCGTACTAGGGGGGTGGAATGAGCAGTTCTTC	CASSLSVLGGWNEQFF
TRBV12-5	-	TRBD2	TRBJ2-6	TGTGCTAGTGGTTCCCCGGGACTAATAATAGCTGGGGCCAACGTCCTGACTTTC	CASGSPGLIIAGANVLTF
TRBV24-1	-	TRBD2	TRBJ2-1	TGTGCCACCAGTCCGGGGACTAGCGGATACAATGAGCAGTTCTTC	CATSPGTSGYNEQFF
TRBV7-9	-	-	TRBJ2-4	TGTGCCAGCAGCGCCCAGGGGTTTGGGTACTTC	CASSAQGFGYF
TRBV5-4	-	TRBD2	TRBJ2-5	TGTGCCAGCAGAATGGGACTAGCGGAACCTTTACAAGAGACCCAGTACTTC	CASRMGLAEPLQETQYF
TRBV7-2	-	TRBD1	TRBJ1-1	TGTGCCAGCAGCTTACCTGGACAGGGTTTGAACACTGAAGCTTTCTTT	CASSLPGQGLNTEAFF
TRBV9	-	TRBD2	TRBJ2-1	TGTGCCAGCAGCGTACGCTCGACTAGCGTTGGTGAGCAGTTCTTC	CASSVRSTSVGEQFF
TRBV14	-	-	TRBJ1-2	TGTGCCAGCAGCCAACCCGACGGATATGGCTACACCTTC	CASSQPDGYGYTF
TRBV6-5	-	-	TRBJ1-1	TGTGCCAGCAGTTACCAGGGCAGGGCGGGGACTGAAGCTTTCTTT	CASSYQGRAGTEAFF
TRBV30	-	-	TRBJ2-5	TGTGCCTGGAGTCAAGGACGAGAGACCCAGTACTTC	CAWSQGRETQYF
TRBV28	once	TRBD2	TRBJ2-3	TGTGCCAGCACTAACCCGGGACTAGCGGGAGTGGCAGATACGCAGTATTTT	CASTNPGLAGVADTQYF
TRBV5-1	-	TRBD2	TRBJ2-1	TGCGCCAGCAGCTCGATGACTAGCGGGACGTACAATGAGCAGTTCTTC	CASSSMTSGTYNEQFF
TRBV9	-	TRBD1	TRBJ1-6	TGTGCCAGCAGCGATCAGGGGGCGCCCGATAATTCACCCCTCCACTTT	CASSDQGAPDNSPLHF
TRBV29-1	-	-	TRBJ1-1	TGCAGCGTTGAAGATCTTAGCGGCAGGGCTGAAGCTTTCTTT	CSVEDLSGRAEAFF
TRBV3-1/TRBV3-2	few	-	TRBJ1-5	TGTGCCAGCAGCCAATCTAGGACAGAGAGCAATCAGCCCCAGCATTTT	CASSQSRTESNQPQHF
TRBV28	-	-	TRBJ2-1	TGTGCCACAATGGAGTTGTGGAATGAGCAGTTCTTC	CATMELWNEQFF
TRBV10-3	-	TRBD1	TRBJ1-6	TGTGCCATCAGTCAGGGGGACTTTTCACCCCTCCACTTT	CAISQGDFSPLHF
TRBV29-1	-	-	TRBJ1-2	TGCAGCGTTGATGAGCTCTCCAGGGGCCCTGTCTACACCTTC	CSVDELSRGPVYTF
TRBV9	-	TRBD2	TRBJ2-1	TGTGCCAGCAGCGCCCGGGGGACTAGCGGGAGTAATGAGCAGTTCTTC	CASSARGTSGSNEQFF
TRBV19	many	-	TRBJ2-7	TGTGCCAGACCCTACGAGCAGTACTTC	CARPYEQYF
TRBV11-3	-	TRBD2	TRBJ2-5	TGTGCCAGCAGCTTATCGGGACTAGCGGAAGAGACCCAGTACTTC	CASSLSGLAEETQYF
TRBV6-5	-	-	TRBJ2-5	TGTGCCAGCAAACGGCTAGCGATTGGAGAGACCCAGTACTTC	CASKRLAIGETQYF
TRBV2	-	-	TRBJ2-7	TGTGCCAGCAGTGAGGGGACACTTGATCCGCAGTACTTC	CASSEGTLDPQYF